The next 31 T cell receptor beta chains were all read from a single sample in a study of blood T cell repertoires in COVID-19. TCRdb's copy holds only in-frame clones and misses some; the assay was immunoSEQ multiplex PCR. Among approximately 400,000 clones, roughly four fifths were seen once, and the ten largest hold over 4.5%. The sequenced sample consisted of PBMCs or T cells enriched from blood (not recorded which). The receptors derive from a woman in her forties or fifties who had recovered from COVID-19.

The chain couples TRBV11-2 to TRBJ1-1, with D tentatively TRBD1 (5 bases). CDR1 is SGHAT and CDR2 is FQNNGV in the germline V gene. Trimming removed 0 bases from V and 5 bases from J, with 13 bases in between. The CDR3 consists of 15 residues. CDR3 protein: CASSLDSRGMTEAFF. Here the CDR3 DNA reads TGTGCCAGCAGCTTAGATTCTAGGGGAATGACTGAAGCTTTCTTT. The full variable domain, completed using reference TRBV11-2 and TRBJ1-1, is EAGVAQSPRYKIIEKRQSVAFWCNPISGHATLYWYQQILGQGPKLLIQFQNNGVVDDSQLPKDRFSAERLKGVDSTLKIQPAKLEDSAVYLCASSLDSRGMTEAFFGQGTRLTVV.

J is TRBJ1-2 and V is TRBV7-9; 9 bases map to TRBD1. Germline V gene data show CDR1 as SEHNR and CDR2 as FQNEAQ (reference sequence). The V and J ends lost 1 base and 7 bases, in that order; junction bases with no gene match: 4. The CDR3 loop spans 14 amino acids. CDR3 in amino acids: CASSLEQGAGGYTF. CDR3 coding DNA: TGTGCCAGCAGCTTAGAACAGGGGGCCGGTGGCTACACCTTC.

This chain connects TRBV6-4 to TRBJ1-1; possibly TRBD1 for D (5 bases). V was cut by 4 bases and J by 5 bases, with 17 bases left in between. Germline V gene lookup returns CDR1 MRHNA and CDR2 SNTAGT. This CDR3 contains 15 residues. The DNA for the CDR3 is TGTGCCAGCAGTGGGGCGGGGGGTCCAAAGACTGAAGCTTTCTTT. It is translated as CASSGAGGPKTEAFF.

This chain joins TRBV18 and TRBJ1-4; possibly TRBD1 for D (5 bases). Trimming took 2 bases from V and 8 from J, leaving 9 bases between them. This CDR3 is 13 amino acids long. From germline, CDR1 is KGHSH and CDR2 LQKENI. The CDR3 DNA sequence: TGTGCCAGCTCACCAGGGGCAGGGGAAAAACTGTTTTTT. Translation: CASSPGAGEKLFF. Variable domain in full (rest from reference TRBV18 and TRBJ1-4): NAGVMQNPRHLVRRRGQEARLRCSPMKGHSHVYWYRQLPEEGLKFMVYLQKENIIDESGMPKERFSAEFPKEGPSILRIQQVVRGDSAAYFCASSPGAGEKLFFGSGTQLSVL.

The rearrangement joins TRBV18 to TRBJ1-5; D remains unclear. The CDR3 is 14 residues long. V lost 1 base and J lost 4, with 8 bases in between. Looked up from germline, CDR1 is KGHSH and CDR2 is LQKENI. CDR3 sequence (DNA): TGTGCCAGCTCACCACAGGCACAGAATCAGCCCCAGCATTTT. Amino acid sequence: CASSPQAQNQPQHF.

The chain employs TRBV11-3 and TRBJ2-7; tentatively, D is TRBD1 (6 bases). The CDR3 contains 18 residues. CDR1 and CDR2 (germline): SGHNT, YENEEA. V was trimmed by 0 bases and J by 0 bases, leaving 18 bases between them. Here the CDR3 DNA reads TGTGCCAGCAGCTTAGATCGCCCAAACAGGGCTAGCTCCTACGAGCAGTACTTC. Amino acid sequence: CASSLDRPNRASSYEQYF.

The chain uses TRBV9 and TRBJ2-3; 9 bases map to TRBD2. Germline V gene sequence: CDR1 SGDLS, CDR2 YYNGEE. Unmatched junction bases numbered 4, after V lost 0 bases and J lost 2 bases. This CDR3 region has 16 residues. As DNA, the CDR3 is TGTGCCAGCAGCGTAGGGCTAGCGGGGATCACAGATACGCAGTATTTT. Its translation: CASSVGLAGITDTQYF.

This chain joins TRBV11-3 and TRBJ2-2; D is perhaps TRBD2 (5 bases). The V and J ends lost 4 bases and 0 bases respectively, with 9 bases between them. This CDR3 has 15 amino acids. The germline V gene encodes CDR1 SGHNT and CDR2 YENEEA. CDR3 loop: CASSSSGSNTGELFF. The CDR3, as DNA: TGTGCCAGCAGCTCAAGCGGATCGAACACCGGGGAGCTGTTTTTT.

This clone occurred once. The chain carries TRBV30 and TRBJ2-7, with 8 bases matching TRBD2. The CDR3 has 12 amino acids. Germline lookup yields CDR1 GTSNPN and CDR2 SVGIG (reference sequence). The junction had 6 bases not matched to a gene; V was cut back by 7 bases and J by 4 bases. CDR3 in DNA: TGTGCCTTTCACGGGAGGGCATACGAGCAGTACTTC. As protein: CAFHGRAYEQYF.

The chain recombines TRBV7-2 with TRBJ2-7, with 7 bases fitting TRBD1. Germline V lookup: CDR1 SGHTA, CDR2 FQGNSA. The CDR3 runs 16 residues. After removal of 2 bases from V and 3 bases from J, the junction contained 10 bases not matched to a gene. CDR3 loop: CASSLRGQPTVYEQYF. The CDR3 coding sequence is TGTGCCAGCAGCTTAAGGGGACAGCCTACCGTCTACGAGCAGTACTTC.

The chain has TRBV10-3 and TRBJ1-2, with 9 positions matching TRBD1. Germline CDR1 is ENHRY and CDR2 is SYGVKD. The CDR3 length is 12 residues. Losses at the gene ends were 6 bases for V and 8 bases for J; bases not matched to a gene: 4. CDR3 nucleotide sequence: TGTGCCATCAGGGGGACAGGGAAGGGCTACACCTTC. Its translation is CAIRGTGKGYTF.

This chain uses TRBV4-2 with TRBJ2-3, with a weak D call TRBD2 (5 bases). Looked up from germline, CDR1 is LGHNA and CDR2 is YNFKEQ. V was clipped by 0 bases and J by 2 bases, with 9 bases between them. There are 15 residues in the CDR3. In DNA, the CDR3 is TGTGCCAGCAGCCAAGATAGAGGGAACACAGATACGCAGTATTTT. This encodes CASSQDRGNTDTQYF.

The V and J genes are TRBV7-9 and TRBJ1-4, with 7 bases aligning to TRBD1. CDR3 length: 15 amino acids. Germline V gives CDR1 SEHNR, CDR2 FQNEAQ (reference sequence). J was trimmed by 4 bases and V by 5 bases; bases with no gene match: 7. As DNA, the CDR3 is TGTGCCAGCAGCCCAAACAGGGGTGATAATGAAAAACTGTTTTTT. Its translation is CASSPNRGDNEKLFF.

The rearrangement uses TRBV29-1 and TRBJ1-1; the D gene is possibly TRBD1 (5 bases). This CDR3 spans 13 amino acids. The V gene lost 1 base and the J gene lost 4 bases, with 10 bases spanning the gap. Germline V gene lookup returns CDR1 SQVTM and CDR2 ANQGSEA. DNA of the CDR3: TGCAGCGTTGAAGTTGGGGCAGGCACTGAAGCTTTCTTT. Translating it yields CSVEVGAGTEAFF.

The chain links TRBV30 to TRBJ2-7, with TRBD2 as a possible D gene (5 bases). Trimming took off 2 bases at V and 0 bases at J, with 14 bases between the two ends. Germline lookup yields CDR1 GTSNPN and CDR2 SVGIG (reference sequence). CDR3 length equals 15 residues. The CDR3 DNA follows: TGTGCCTGGAGTACGTTCCCCCGGGGCTCCTACGAGCAGTACTTC. It specifies CAWSTFPRGSYEQYF.

This sequence joins TRBV6-5 and TRBJ1-2; D unclear. V lost 5 bases and J lost 4, with 17 bases in between. The germline V gene encodes CDR1 MNHEY and CDR2 SVGAGI. CDR3 length: 15 residues. The CDR3 bases are TGTGCCAGCAGTCCCAATGGAGCGCGTGTCTATGGCTACACCTTC. It yields the protein CASSPNGARVYGYTF.

This clone was seen a few times. The rearrangement links TRBV5-1 to TRBJ1-6, with D perhaps matching TRBD1 (5 bases). The CDR3 is 16 amino acids. V lost 4 bases and J lost 8, with 19 bases in between. Germline V gene data show CDR1 as SGHRS and CDR2 as YFSETQ. The CDR3 region has the DNA TGCGCCAGCAGCACCATACCGGGACGGGAGGATTCACCCCTCCACTTT. Its protein product is CASSTIPGREDSPLHF.

As for this clone: In the same sample, other DNA sequences code for this CDR3. The CDR3 loop reads CASSLGQGEAFF. The CDR3 DNA follows: TGTGCCAGCAGTCTTGGGCAGGGTGAAGCTTTCTTT. The chain joins TRBV12-3 or TRBV12-4 to TRBJ1-1; D possibly corresponds to TRBD1 (5 bases). The ends were cut back, 5 bases at V and 7 bases at J, with 11 bases in the middle. This CDR3 is 12 amino acids long.

This rearrangement joins TRBV27 to TRBJ2-7, with D possibly being TRBD1 (6 bases). With 1 base removed from V and 0 bases from J, the gap between germline ends came to 7 bases. The CDR3 totals 14 residues. Germline lookup yields CDR1 MNHEY and CDR2 SMNVEV (reference sequence). The CDR3 DNA is TGTGCCAGCAGTTTATTGGACAGCTCCTACGAGCAGTACTTC. This translates into CASSLLDSSYEQYF.

The J gene is TRBJ2-3, the V gene TRBV9, with D possibly TRBD2 on 5 matching bases. The V end was cut by 3 bases, the J end by 2 bases, with 10 bases between. Germline CDR1 reads SGDLS; CDR2 reads YYNGEE. The CDR3 has 14 amino acids. CDR3: CASSARESTDTQYF. As DNA, the CDR3 is TGTGCCAGCAGCGCGAGGGAGTCCACAGATACGCAGTATTTT.

The chain recombines TRBV12-3 or TRBV12-4 with TRBJ1-6; D is ambiguous. There are 13 residues in the CDR3. With 8 bases removed from V and 7 bases from J, the gap between germline ends came to 12 bases. The CDR3 loop is CASRTRLNSPLHF. The CDR3 region has the DNA TGTGCCAGCCGAACCAGGCTAAATTCACCCCTCCACTTT.

The chain uses TRBV5-6 and TRBJ1-2, with D tentatively TRBD1 (6 bases). The germline CDR1 and CDR2 sequences are SGHDT and YYEEEE. The CDR3 has 13 residues. The V end was cut by 4 bases, the J end by 2 bases, with 9 bases between. The CDR3 is CASSPRGNYGYTF. DNA for the CDR3: TGTGCCAGCAGCCCCAGGGGAAACTATGGCTACACCTTC.

The chain joins TRBV21-1 to TRBJ2-1; TRBD2, the D gene given by the table, was not confirmed from the DNA. TRBV21-1 is an annotated pseudogene. The CDR3 contains 14 residues. In nucleotides, the CDR3 is TGTGCCAGCATCGGTCCGAGCTCCTACAATGAGCAGTTCTTC. Its translation: CASIGPSSYNEQFF.

This clone was counted a few times. This chain joins TRBV5-1 and TRBJ2-3, with a tentative D call TRBD2 (6 bases). The CDR3 loop spans 15 amino acids. Germline V CDR1 and CDR2: SGHRS, YFSETQ. V gave up 1 base and J gave up 4 bases, with 13 bases separating them. CDR3 nucleotides: TGCGCCAGCAGCTTGATTCTAGCGAGCGCAGATACGCAGTATTTT. This codes for CASSLILASADTQYF.

The rearrangement joins TRBV30 to TRBJ2-2; D unresolved. The CDR3 is 15 residues long. Germline CDR1 and CDR2: GTSNPN and SVGIG (reference sequence). V shed 0 bases and J shed 4 bases, with 12 bases lying between them. DNA for the CDR3: TGTGCCTGGAGTGTACTCTCGGTCGCCACCGGGGAGCTGTTTTTT. This translates into CAWSVLSVATGELFF.

The rearrangement links TRBV19 to TRBJ1-5; 8 nucleotides align to TRBD1. Germline CDR1 reads LNHDA; CDR2 reads SQIVND (reference sequence). The CDR3 runs to 14 residues. V was pared by 6 bases and J by 2 bases, with 3 bases of the junction left unmatched. The CDR3 region has the DNA TGTGCCAGTAGGATGACAGGGGGCAATCAGCCCCAGCATTTT. It specifies CASRMTGGNQPQHF.

V and J are TRBV6-5 and TRBJ1-2, with D possibly TRBD1 on 5 matching bases. The CDR3 has 15 amino acids. With 0 bases removed from V and 4 bases from J, the gap between germline ends came to 12 bases. The V gene's germline CDR1 is MNHEY and CDR2 SVGAGI. CDR3 protein: CASSYSIGAGYGYTF. CDR3 bases: TGTGCCAGCAGTTACTCGATAGGGGCTGGCTATGGCTACACCTTC.

The chain recombines TRBV12-3 or TRBV12-4 with TRBJ1-2; TRBD1 matches 8 bases. The junction had 4 bases not matched to a gene; V was cut back by 5 bases and J by 5 bases. The CDR3 covers 13 residues. In nucleotides, the CDR3 is TGTGCCAGCAGTCGGACAGGGAGTTATGGCTACACCTTC. The encoded protein is CASSRTGSYGYTF.

The chain carries TRBV3-1 (or the pseudogene TRBV3-2) and TRBJ2-7; 8 bases are shared with TRBD2. Germline CDR1 is LGHDT and CDR2 is YNNKEL (reference sequence). The J segment lost 0 bases and the V segment lost 0 bases, leaving 4 bases of the junction unmatched. CDR3 length equals 16 residues. The CDR3 nucleotides are TGTGCCAGCAGCCAAGAAGTAACTAGCGGCTCCTACGAGCAGTACTTC. It codes for CASSQEVTSGSYEQYF.

The rearrangement links TRBV5-8 to TRBJ2-1; D is possibly TRBD2 (7 bases). This CDR3 has 17 amino acids. Germline CDR1 SGHTS, CDR2 YDEGEE. Between the trimmed V and J ends, which lost 4 bases and 2 bases, there was a span of 19 bases. CDR3 protein: CASSRGAPTAAYNEQFF. CDR3 DNA: TGTGCCAGCAGCCGGGGGGCCCCAACGGCGGCCTACAATGAGCAGTTCTTC.

V gene TRBV9 combines with J gene TRBJ1-1; D uncertain. The V end was cut by 3 bases, the J end by 4 bases, with 13 bases between. The CDR3 contains 14 residues. The germline gives CDR1 SGDLS, CDR2 YYNGEE. CDR3 DNA: TGTGCCAGCAGCGCCTGGGAGGGAGCCACTGAAGCTTTCTTT. Translation gives CASSAWEGATEAFF.